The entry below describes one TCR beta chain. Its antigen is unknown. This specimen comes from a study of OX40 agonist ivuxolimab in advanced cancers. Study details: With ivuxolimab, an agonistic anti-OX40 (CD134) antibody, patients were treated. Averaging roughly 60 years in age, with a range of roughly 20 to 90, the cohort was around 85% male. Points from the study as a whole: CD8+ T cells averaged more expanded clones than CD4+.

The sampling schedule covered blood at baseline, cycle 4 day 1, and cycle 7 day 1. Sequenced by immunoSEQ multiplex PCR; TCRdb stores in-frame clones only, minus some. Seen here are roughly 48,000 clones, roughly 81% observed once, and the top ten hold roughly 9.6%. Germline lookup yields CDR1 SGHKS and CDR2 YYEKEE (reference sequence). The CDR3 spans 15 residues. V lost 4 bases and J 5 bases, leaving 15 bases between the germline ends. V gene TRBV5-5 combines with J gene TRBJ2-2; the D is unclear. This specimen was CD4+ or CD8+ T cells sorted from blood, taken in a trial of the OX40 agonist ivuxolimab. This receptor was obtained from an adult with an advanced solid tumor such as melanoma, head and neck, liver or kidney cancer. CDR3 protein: CASSLYLWGTGELFF. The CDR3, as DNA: TGTGCCAGCAGCCTCTACCTTTGGGGTACCGGGGAGCTGTTTTTT. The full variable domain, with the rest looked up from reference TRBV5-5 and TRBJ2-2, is DAGVTQSPTHLIKTRGQQVTLRCSPISGHKSVSWYQQVLGQGPQFIFQYYEKEERGRGNFPDRFSARQFPNYSSELNVNALLLGDSALYLCASSLYLWGTGELFFGEGSRLTVL.